The 30 T cell receptor beta chains in this list originate from one sample, sequenced in a study of blood T cell repertoires in COVID-19. Using immunoSEQ multiplex PCR, the repertoire was profiled, and TCRdb retains in-frame clones only, with some absent. The table includes approximately 250,000 clones, 84% detected once. The sequencing sample was made of peripheral blood. All receptors derive from a woman between 35 and 50 years old who had recovered from COVID-19.

About this clone: A read error may produce the germline difference seen at one junction end. The chain recombines TRBV5-6 with TRBJ1-3; D is unclear. Germline lookup yields CDR1 SGHDT and CDR2 YYEEEE. The CDR3 runs to 14 residues. The CDR3 DNA reads as TGTGCCAGCAGCTTGATGGGGAGCCCACGGGAATGTATCTTT. Encoded protein: CASSLMGSPRECIF. Complete variable domain (other parts from reference TRBV5-6 and TRBJ1-3): DAGVTQSPTHLIKTRGQQVTLRCSPKSGHDTVSWYQQALGQGPQFIFQYYEEEERQRGNFPDRFSGHQFPNYSSELNVNALLLGDSALYLCASSLMGSPRECIFGEGSWLTVV.

The CDR3 coding sequence is TGTGCCAGCAGCATTACAGGGGACCAGCCCCAGCATTTT. This translates into CASSITGDQPQHF. The chain joins TRBV7-9 to TRBJ1-5; 7 nucleotides align to TRBD1. CDR3 length: 13 residues. V trimming: 5 bases; J trimming: 7 bases; junction bases outside the gene matches: 5. Germline V gives CDR1 SEHNR, CDR2 FQNEAQ (reference sequence).

A word on this clone: The sample holds other DNA sequences that translate to the same CDR3. The J gene is TRBJ2-3, the V gene TRBV6-5, with 10 bases identical to TRBD2. The germline gives CDR1 MNHEY, CDR2 SVGAGI. This CDR3 is built from 15 residues. Unmatched junction bases numbered 1, after V lost 2 bases and J lost 2 bases. The CDR3 spells CASSYLAGVTDTQYF. Written as DNA, the CDR3 is TGTGCCAGCAGTTACCTAGCGGGGGTCACAGATACGCAGTATTTT.

This rearrangement joins TRBV7-9 to TRBJ1-1; 8 nucleotides match TRBD1. Germline CDR1 is SEHNR and CDR2 is FQNEAQ (reference sequence). CDR3 length: 14 residues. With V trimmed by 4 bases and J by 4 bases, 5 bases remained unmatched. The DNA for the CDR3 is TGTGCCAGCAGCTGGCAGGGGGCGACCACTGAAGCTTTCTTT. This translates into CASSWQGATTEAFF.

The chain joins TRBV11-2 to TRBJ1-6; no firm D call. Germline-derived CDR1 and CDR2 are SGHAT and FQNNGV. The CDR3 extends over 13 amino acids. The germline V and J ends were trimmed by 4 bases and 10 bases, with 11 bases remaining between them. CDR3 coding DNA: TGTGCCAGCAGCTCAGAGAGAGGGTCACCCCTCCACTTT. Its protein product is CASSSERGSPLHF.

The chain uses TRBV29-1 and TRBJ1-5; 8 bases fit TRBD1. Germline V CDR1 and CDR2: SQVTM, ANQGSEA. The CDR3 consists of 14 residues. The trim removed 4 bases at V and 4 bases at J, leaving 6 bases unmatched. CDR3 amino acids: CSVAFGQGNQPQHF. DNA for the CDR3: TGCAGCGTTGCCTTCGGACAGGGTAATCAGCCCCAGCATTTT.

This chain connects TRBV5-5 to TRBJ2-2; D not certain. Trimming took off 4 bases at V and 0 bases at J, with 10 bases between the two ends. Germline assignment: CDR1 SGHKS and CDR2 YYEKEE (reference sequence). This CDR3 region has 15 residues. The CDR3 nucleotides read TGTGCCAGCAGCCCGACACCTACGAACACCGGGGAGCTGTTTTTT. It codes for CASSPTPTNTGELFF.

The V gene is TRBV7-8, the J gene TRBJ1-4; D is unresolved. V was shortened by 3 bases and J by 11 bases, with 10 bases between the two germline ends. The CDR3 extends over 12 amino acids. CDR1 SGHVS and CDR2 FQNEAQ come from the germline V gene. The CDR3 reads CASSLGLDKLFF. The CDR3 bases are TGTGCCAGCAGCTTGGGTCTAGATAAACTGTTTTTT.

The CDR3 reads CASSEPVYEQYF. The DNA for the CDR3 is TGTGCCAGCAGTGAACCAGTCTACGAGCAGTACTTC. The rearrangement links TRBV6-1 to TRBJ2-7; no firm D call. The germline V and J ends were trimmed by 2 bases and 3 bases, with 5 bases remaining between them. This CDR3 contains 12 residues. Looked up from germline, CDR1 is MNHNS and CDR2 is SASEGT.

This clone is a singleton in its sample. The chain joins TRBV19 to TRBJ2-2; TRBD2 might be the D (5 bases). The CDR3 is 15 amino acids. V lost 5 bases to trimming and J lost 0 bases, with 10 bases between them. Germline loops: CDR1 LNHDA, CDR2 SQIVND (reference sequence). The CDR3 DNA is TGTGCCAGTAGTTGGGCCGGGGCGAACACCGGGGAGCTGTTTTTT. It is translated as CASSWAGANTGELFF.

The genes are TRBV2 and TRBJ1-1; TRBD1 matches 7 bases. V lost 7 bases to trimming and J lost 0 bases; unmatched junction nucleotides: 5. The CDR3 spans 14 residues. CDR1 and CDR2 (germline): SNHLY, FYNNEI. The CDR3 spells CASNPDRVNTEAFF. The CDR3 region has the DNA TGTGCCAGCAATCCTGACAGGGTGAACACTGAAGCTTTCTTT.

Regarding this clone: Germline is not matched at one junction end, which may reflect a read error. The rearrangement uses TRBV5-1 and TRBJ1-1; maybe TRBD1 (5 bases). The CDR3 is 15 residues long. Germline V gene lookup returns CDR1 SGHRS and CDR2 YFSETQ. The CDR3 nucleotides are TGCGCCAGCAGCTCACAAAAGACAGTGAACACTGGAGCTTTCTTT. The encoded protein is CASSSQKTVNTGAFF. The variable domain in full, completed from reference TRBV5-1 and TRBJ1-1, reads KAGVTQTPRYLIKTRGQQVTLSCSPISGHRSVSWYQQTPGQGLQFLFEYFSETQRNKGNFPGRFSGRQFSNSRSEMNVSTLELGDSALYLCASSSQKTVNTGAFFGQGTRLTVV.

The V gene is TRBV4-2, the J gene TRBJ2-3; D perhaps matches TRBD2 (5 bases). The CDR3 loop spans 15 amino acids. With 1 base removed from V and 4 bases from J, the gap between germline ends came to 12 bases. Germline assignment: CDR1 LGHNA and CDR2 YNFKEQ. The CDR3 DNA follows: TGTGCCAGCAGCCAAGGAGGGATCGAGGCAGATACGCAGTATTTT. Residues: CASSQGGIEADTQYF.

Only a few counts were recorded for this clone. The V and J genes are TRBV7-3 and TRBJ1-6, with TRBD1 identical over 7 bases. V dropped 6 bases and J dropped 7; count of bases not matched to a gene: 9. CDR3 length: 15 amino acids. The germline CDR1 and CDR2 sequences are SGHTA and FQGTGA. CDR3 protein: CASSSTGVRNSPLHF. The CDR3 DNA is TGTGCCAGCAGTTCCACAGGGGTGAGGAATTCACCCCTCCACTTT.

This sequence joins TRBV27 and TRBJ2-3; 8 bases line up with TRBD1. The CDR3 length is 18 residues. V trimming: 3 bases; J trimming: 4 bases; junction bases outside the gene matches: 15. Germline CDR1 and CDR2: MNHEY and SMNVEV (reference sequence). The CDR3, as DNA: TGTGCCAGCAGTTTCCGGGCTTATGGACAGGGTCTTTCAGATACGCAGTATTTT. The encoded protein is CASSFRAYGQGLSDTQYF.

The rearrangement links TRBV7-8 to TRBJ1-1, with 10 bases that match TRBD1. The length of the CDR3 is 16 residues. From germline, CDR1 is SGHVS and CDR2 FQNEAQ. The J segment lost 3 bases and the V segment lost 2 bases, leaving 6 bases of the junction unmatched. This chain's CDR3 is CASSLRGTGEDTEAFF. In DNA form, the CDR3 reads TGTGCCAGCAGCTTACGGGGGACAGGGGAGGACACTGAAGCTTTCTTT.

The chain joins TRBV9 to TRBJ2-3, with TRBD1 matching 8 bases. The J segment lost 3 bases and the V segment lost 2 bases, leaving 5 bases of the junction unmatched. Germline-derived CDR1 and CDR2 are SGDLS and YYNGEE. CDR3 length equals 15 residues. CDR3 loop: CASSVGQGRTDTQYF. CDR3 DNA: TGTGCCAGCAGCGTCGGACAGGGTAGAACAGATACGCAGTATTTT.

This sequence joins TRBV5-1 and TRBJ1-5; no firm D call. Germline-derived CDR1 and CDR2 are SGHRS and YFSETQ. Trimming removed 0 bases at V and 3 bases at J, with 7 bases between. The CDR3 runs 14 residues. DNA of the CDR3: TGCGCCAGCAGCTTGGACGGACTCAATCAGCCCCAGCATTTT. This translates into CASSLDGLNQPQHF.

V and J are TRBV7-2 and TRBJ2-3; 7 bases are a match to TRBD2. Germline values: CDR1 SGHTA, CDR2 FQGNSA. V trimming: 2 bases; J trimming: 5 bases; junction bases outside the gene matches: 10. This CDR3 has 16 residues. The CDR3 nucleotides read TGTGCCAGCAGCTTATTTTCGAGCGGGGCGGGAGATACGCAGTATTTT. Translated, it gives CASSLFSSGAGDTQYF.

J is TRBJ1-2 and V is TRBV27, with a possible D match to TRBD1 (5 bases). V lost 1 base and J lost 2, with 8 bases in between. The CDR3 runs 14 residues. Germline V gives CDR1 MNHEY, CDR2 SMNVEV (reference sequence). CDR3 protein: CASSLLGANYGYTF. CDR3 DNA: TGTGCCAGCAGTTTATTAGGGGCGAACTATGGCTACACCTTC.

The V gene is TRBV12-3 or TRBV12-4, the J gene TRBJ2-1, with D unresolved. There are 13 residues in the CDR3. V lost 5 bases, J lost 8 bases, and 13 bases lay in between. CDR3 sequence: CASSQDFIDEQFF. CDR3 bases: TGTGCCAGCAGTCAAGACTTCATCGATGAGCAGTTCTTC.

The chain is built from TRBV3-1 (or the pseudogene TRBV3-2) and TRBJ1-2; 7 bases line up with TRBD1. Germline values: CDR1 LGHDT, CDR2 YNNKEL (reference sequence). This CDR3 region has 16 residues. J lost 1 base, V lost 4 bases, and 9 bases had no gene match. Here the CDR3 DNA reads TGTGCCAGCAGCCTGTCGACAGGGACCTTTAACTATGGCTACACCTTC. Translated: CASSLSTGTFNYGYTF.

The V gene is TRBV7-9, the J gene TRBJ2-3; 10 bases map to TRBD2. CDR1 and CDR2 from the germline V gene are SEHNR and FQNEAQ (reference sequence). The CDR3 is made up of 15 amino acids. J lost 4 bases, V lost 2 bases, and 3 bases had no gene match. CDR3 amino acids: CASSLLAGVSDTQYF. In DNA, the CDR3 is TGTGCCAGCAGCTTACTAGCGGGGGTATCAGATACGCAGTATTTT.

J is TRBJ2-7 and V is TRBV6-5; TRBD1 is a possible D gene (6 bases). Germline V CDR1 and CDR2: MNHEY, SVGAGI. V gave up 0 bases and J gave up 10 bases, with 13 bases separating them. The CDR3 covers 13 residues. This CDR3 is CASSYSGTGNQYF. Written as DNA, the CDR3 is TGTGCCAGCAGTTACTCGGGAACAGGGAATCAGTACTTC.

The gene calls are TRBV11-2 and TRBJ2-1; 13 nucleotides align to TRBD2. The CDR3 runs to 15 residues. V shed 1 base, J shed 10 bases, and the junction held 4 bases outside the gene matches. Per the germline V gene, CDR1 is SGHAT and CDR2 is FQNNGV. The CDR3 spells CASSLVLAGGQEQFF. The CDR3 nucleotides are TGTGCCAGCAGCTTAGTACTAGCGGGGGGGCAAGAGCAGTTCTTC. Together with reference TRBV11-2 and TRBJ2-1, the CDR3 gives the full variable domain: EAGVAQSPRYKIIEKRQSVAFWCNPISGHATLYWYQQILGQGPKLLIQFQNNGVVDDSQLPKDRFSAERLKGVDSTLKIQPAKLEDSAVYLCASSLVLAGGQEQFFGPGTRLTVL.

This clone appeared a single time. This rearrangement joins TRBV25-1 to TRBJ2-1, with unresolved D. The germline CDR1 and CDR2 sequences are MGHDK and SYGVNS. Deletions cut 6 bases from V and 0 bases from J, with 6 bases between. The CDR3 has 13 residues. The CDR3 DNA follows: TGTGCCAGCAGACTTGGCTCCTACAATGAGCAGTTCTTC. Amino acid sequence: CASRLGSYNEQFF.

V usage is TRBV4-3 and J usage is TRBJ2-7; 7 nucleotides align to TRBD1. Trimming at V came to 2 bases and at J to 3 bases, leaving 4 bases not matched to a gene. Germline CDR1 and CDR2: LGHNA and YSLEER. The CDR3 is 14 amino acids. CDR3 protein: CASSQQTGNYEQYF. As DNA, the CDR3 is TGCGCCAGCAGCCAACAGACAGGGAACTACGAGCAGTACTTC.

V and J are TRBV29-1 and TRBJ2-5; D gene unclear. V dropped 3 bases and J dropped 3 bases, with 20 bases sitting between them. The CDR3 has 16 amino acids. Germline CDR1 SQVTM, CDR2 ANQGSEA. In DNA, the CDR3 is TGCAGCGTTGACAGGTCTGAAGGATCTCTCAAAGAGACCCAGTACTTC. This codes for CSVDRSEGSLKETQYF.

CDR3 amino acids: CASALGTGDNEQFF. CDR3 sequence (DNA): TGCGCCAGCGCTTTGGGGACAGGGGACAATGAGCAGTTCTTC. The V call is TRBV5-1, the J call TRBJ2-1; TRBD1 aligns across 10 bases. V lost 7 bases to trimming and J lost 5 bases; unmatched junction nucleotides: 6. The CDR3 sequence is 14 residues long. Germline V CDR1 and CDR2: SGHRS, YFSETQ.

This chain links TRBV18 with TRBJ2-2; 8 bases line up with TRBD1. With 3 bases clipped from V and 3 bases from J, the junction kept 6 bases outside the gene matches. The V gene's germline CDR1 is KGHSH and CDR2 LQKENI. The CDR3 length is 16 residues. The CDR3 protein is CASSPLGQGDTGELFF. The CDR3 DNA follows: TGTGCCAGCTCACCCCTCGGACAGGGTGACACCGGGGAGCTGTTTTTT. The complete variable domain, with remaining parts taken from reference TRBV18 and TRBJ2-2, reads NAGVMQNPRHLVRRRGQEARLRCSPMKGHSHVYWYRQLPEEGLKFMVYLQKENIIDESGMPKERFSAEFPKEGPSILRIQQVVRGDSAAYFCASSPLGQGDTGELFFGEGSRLTVL.